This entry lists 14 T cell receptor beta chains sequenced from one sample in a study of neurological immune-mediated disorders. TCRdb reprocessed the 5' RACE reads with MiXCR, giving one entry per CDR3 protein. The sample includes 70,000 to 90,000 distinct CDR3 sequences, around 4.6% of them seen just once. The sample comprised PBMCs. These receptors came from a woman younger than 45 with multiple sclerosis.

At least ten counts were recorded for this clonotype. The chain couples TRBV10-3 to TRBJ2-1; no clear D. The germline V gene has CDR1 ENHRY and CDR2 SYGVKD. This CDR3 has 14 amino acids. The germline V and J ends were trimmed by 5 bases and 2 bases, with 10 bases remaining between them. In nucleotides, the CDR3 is TGTGCCATCAGTCAGAGAGACACCTACAATGAGCAGTTCTTC. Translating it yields CAISQRDTYNEQFF.

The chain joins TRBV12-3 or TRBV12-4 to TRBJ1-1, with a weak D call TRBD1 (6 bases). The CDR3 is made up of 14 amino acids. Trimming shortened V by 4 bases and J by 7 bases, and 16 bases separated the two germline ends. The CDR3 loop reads CASSSHRVLSEAFF. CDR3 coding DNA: TGTGCCAGCAGTTCCCACAGGGTTCTCAGTGAAGCTTTCTTT.

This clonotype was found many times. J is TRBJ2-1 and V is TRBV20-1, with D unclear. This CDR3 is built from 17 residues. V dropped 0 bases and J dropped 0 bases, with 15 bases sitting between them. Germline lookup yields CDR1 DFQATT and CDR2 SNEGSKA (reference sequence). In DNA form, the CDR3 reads TGCAGTGCTAGAGACGATCCTCATGCGAGCTCCTACAATGAGCAGTTCTTC. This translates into CSARDDPHASSYNEQFF.

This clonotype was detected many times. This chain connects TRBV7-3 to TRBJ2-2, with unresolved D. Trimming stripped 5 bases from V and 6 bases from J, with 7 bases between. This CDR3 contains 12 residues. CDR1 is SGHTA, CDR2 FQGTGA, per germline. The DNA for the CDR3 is TGTGCCAGCAGCCGCGTTTCCGGGGAGCTGTTTTTT. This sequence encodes CASSRVSGELFF.

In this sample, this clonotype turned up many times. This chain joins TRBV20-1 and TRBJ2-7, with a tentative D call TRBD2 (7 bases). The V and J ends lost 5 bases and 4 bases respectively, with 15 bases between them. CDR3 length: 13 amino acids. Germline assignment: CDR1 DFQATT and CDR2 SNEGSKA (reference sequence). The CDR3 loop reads CSARRGAGYEQYF. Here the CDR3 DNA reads TGCAGTGCTCGACGGGGGGCGGGATACGAGCAGTACTTC.

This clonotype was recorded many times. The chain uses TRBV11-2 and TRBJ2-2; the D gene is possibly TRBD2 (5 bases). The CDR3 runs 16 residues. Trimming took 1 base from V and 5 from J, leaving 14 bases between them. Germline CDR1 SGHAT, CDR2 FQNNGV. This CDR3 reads CASSLAGYPGTGELFF. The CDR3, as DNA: TGTGCCAGCAGCTTAGCGGGTTACCCGGGAACCGGGGAGCTGTTTTTT.

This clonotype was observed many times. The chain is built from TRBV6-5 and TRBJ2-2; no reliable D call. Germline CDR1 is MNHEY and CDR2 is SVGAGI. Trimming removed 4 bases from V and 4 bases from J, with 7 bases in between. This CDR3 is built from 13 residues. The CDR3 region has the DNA TGTGCCAGCAGTTTTAGGGCCACCGGGGAGCTGTTTTTT. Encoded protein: CASSFRATGELFF.

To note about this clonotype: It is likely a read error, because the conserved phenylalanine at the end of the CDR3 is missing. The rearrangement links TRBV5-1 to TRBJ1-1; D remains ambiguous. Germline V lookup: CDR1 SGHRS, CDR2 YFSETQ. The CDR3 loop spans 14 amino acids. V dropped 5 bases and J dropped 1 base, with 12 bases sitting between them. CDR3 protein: CASRVTSGNTEAFS. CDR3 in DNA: TGCGCCAGCAGGGTTACGTCCGGGAACACTGAAGCTTTCTCT.

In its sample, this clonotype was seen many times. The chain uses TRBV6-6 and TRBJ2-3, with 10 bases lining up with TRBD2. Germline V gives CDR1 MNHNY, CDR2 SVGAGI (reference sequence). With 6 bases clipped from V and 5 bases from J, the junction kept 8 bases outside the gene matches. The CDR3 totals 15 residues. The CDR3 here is CASRIAGGRGDTQYF. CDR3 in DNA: TGTGCCAGCAGAATAGCGGGAGGCCGCGGAGATACGCAGTATTTT.

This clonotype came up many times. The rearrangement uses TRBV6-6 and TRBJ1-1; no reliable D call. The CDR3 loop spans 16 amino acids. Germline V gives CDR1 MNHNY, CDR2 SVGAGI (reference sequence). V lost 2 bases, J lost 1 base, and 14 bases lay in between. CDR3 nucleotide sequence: TGTGCCAGCAGTTACCCGGGTAGGGTTAAGAACACTGAAGCTTTCTTT. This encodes CASSYPGRVKNTEAFF.

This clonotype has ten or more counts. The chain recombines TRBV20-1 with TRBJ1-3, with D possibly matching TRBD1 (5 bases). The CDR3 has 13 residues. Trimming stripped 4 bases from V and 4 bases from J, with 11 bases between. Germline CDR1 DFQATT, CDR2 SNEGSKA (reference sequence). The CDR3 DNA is TGCAGTGCTACTGGGGGTTCCGGAAACACCATATATTTT. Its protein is CSATGGSGNTIYF.

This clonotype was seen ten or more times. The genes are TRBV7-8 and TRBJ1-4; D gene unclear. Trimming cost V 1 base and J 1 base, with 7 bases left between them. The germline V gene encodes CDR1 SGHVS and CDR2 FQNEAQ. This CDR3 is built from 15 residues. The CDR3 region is CASSLVPGTNEKLFF. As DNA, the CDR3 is TGTGCCAGCAGCTTAGTGCCGGGAACTAATGAAAAACTGTTTTTT.

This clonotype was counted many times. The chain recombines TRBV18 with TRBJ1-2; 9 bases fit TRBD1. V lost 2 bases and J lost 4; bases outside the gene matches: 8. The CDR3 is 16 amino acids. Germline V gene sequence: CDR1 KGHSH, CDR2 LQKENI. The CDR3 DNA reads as TGTGCCAGCTCACCAGGGACAGGGAGCTCTTCCTATGGCTACACCTTC. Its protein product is CASSPGTGSSSYGYTF.

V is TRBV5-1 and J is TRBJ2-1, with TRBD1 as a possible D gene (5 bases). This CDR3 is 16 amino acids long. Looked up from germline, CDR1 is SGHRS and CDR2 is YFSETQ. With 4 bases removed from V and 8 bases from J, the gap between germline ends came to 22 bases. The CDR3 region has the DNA TGCGCCAGCAGCCCCGGATGGGGCCTGTCGGGCGATGAGCAGTTCTTC. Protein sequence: CASSPGWGLSGDEQFF.